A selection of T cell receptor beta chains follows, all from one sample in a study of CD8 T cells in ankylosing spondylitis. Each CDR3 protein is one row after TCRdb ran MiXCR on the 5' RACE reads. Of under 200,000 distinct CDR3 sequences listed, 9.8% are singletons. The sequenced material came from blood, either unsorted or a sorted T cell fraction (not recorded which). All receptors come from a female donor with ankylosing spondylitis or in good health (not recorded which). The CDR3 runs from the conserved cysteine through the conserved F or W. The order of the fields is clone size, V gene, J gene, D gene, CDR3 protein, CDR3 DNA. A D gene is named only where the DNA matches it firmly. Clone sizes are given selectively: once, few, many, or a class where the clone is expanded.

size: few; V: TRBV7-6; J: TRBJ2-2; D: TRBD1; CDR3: CASSFLGQGARELFF; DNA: TGTGCCAGCAGCTTCCTGGGACAGGGGGCGCGGGAGCTGTTTTTT
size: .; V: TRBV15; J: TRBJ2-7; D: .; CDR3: CATSREREIGYEQYF; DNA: TGTGCCACCAGCAGAGAGAGGGAGATAGGGTACGAGCAGTACTTC
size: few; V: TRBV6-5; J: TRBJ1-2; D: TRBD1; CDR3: CASSYGTGQGFLNYGYTF; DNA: TGTGCCAGCAGTTACGGGACCGGACAGGGTTTTCTTAACTATGGCTACACCTTC
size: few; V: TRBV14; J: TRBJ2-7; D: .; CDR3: CASSQFGGLSSYEQYF; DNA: TGTGCCAGCAGCCAATTCGGGGGCCTCAGCTCCTACGAGCAGTACTTC
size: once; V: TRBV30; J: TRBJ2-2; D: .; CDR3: CAWSGAGVRAGELFF; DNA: TGTGCCTGGAGTGGGGCAGGGGTTAGGGCCGGGGAGCTGTTTTTT
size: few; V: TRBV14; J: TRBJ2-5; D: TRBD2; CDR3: CASSLLKGLDGTQYF; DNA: TGTGCCAGCAGCCTTCTCAAAGGACTAGACGGGACCCAGTACTTC
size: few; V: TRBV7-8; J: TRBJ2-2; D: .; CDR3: CASSRFGPNTGELFF; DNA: TGTGCCAGCAGCCGTTTTGGCCCCAACACCGGGGAGCTGTTTTTT
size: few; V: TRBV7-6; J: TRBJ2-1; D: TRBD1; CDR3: CASSPTGGEMSEQFF; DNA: TGTGCCAGCAGCCCTACAGGGGGCGAGATGTCCGAGCAGTTCTTC
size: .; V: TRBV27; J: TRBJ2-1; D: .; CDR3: CASSWGLPVANEQFF; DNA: TGTGCCAGCAGTTGGGGACTTCCCGTGGCCAATGAGCAGTTCTTC
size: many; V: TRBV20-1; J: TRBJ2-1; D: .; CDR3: CSAVGYNEQFF; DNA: TGCAGTGCCGTCGGGTACAATGAGCAGTTCTTC
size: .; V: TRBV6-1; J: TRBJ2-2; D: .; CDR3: CASTEMASAGGELFF; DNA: TGTGCCAGCACCGAGATGGCTAGCGCAGGCGGGGAGCTGTTTTTT
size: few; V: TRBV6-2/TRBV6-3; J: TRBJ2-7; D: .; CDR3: CASDPGSYEQYF; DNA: TGTGCCAGCGACCCGGGGTCCTACGAGCAGTACTTC
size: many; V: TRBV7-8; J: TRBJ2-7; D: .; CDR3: CASRGGTGSYEQYF; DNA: TGTGCCAGCAGGGGGGGGACAGGCTCCTACGAGCAGTACTTC
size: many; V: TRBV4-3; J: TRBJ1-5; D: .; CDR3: CASSQDRGQPQHF; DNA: TGCGCCAGCAGCCAAGATCGAGGGCAGCCCCAGCATTTT
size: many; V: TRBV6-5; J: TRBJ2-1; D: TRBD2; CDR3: CASSYPNPIAGDGNEQFF; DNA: TGTGCCAGCAGTTACCCAAACCCGATAGCGGGAGATGGCAATGAGCAGTTCTTC
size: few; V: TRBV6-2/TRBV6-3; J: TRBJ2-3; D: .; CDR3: CASSYRGVPTDTQYF; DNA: TGTGCCAGCAGTTACCGAGGAGTTCCCACAGATACGCAGTATTTT
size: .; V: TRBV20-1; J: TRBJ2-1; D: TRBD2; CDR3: CSARGSERDYNEQFF; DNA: TGCAGTGCTAGAGGTTCCGAGCGGGATTACAATGAGCAGTTCTTC
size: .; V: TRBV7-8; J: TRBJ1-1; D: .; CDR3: CASSYALVNTEAFF; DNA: TGTGCCAGCAGCTACGCCCTGGTGAACACTGAAGCTTTCTTT
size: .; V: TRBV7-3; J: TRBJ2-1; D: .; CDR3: CASTSQGWDEQFF; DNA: TGTGCCAGCACCTCACAGGGCTGGGATGAGCAGTTCTTC
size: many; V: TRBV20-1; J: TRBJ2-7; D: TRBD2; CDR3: CSARGLAGGPSYEQYF; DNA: TGCAGTGCTAGAGGGCTAGCGGGAGGGCCATCCTACGAGCAGTACTTC
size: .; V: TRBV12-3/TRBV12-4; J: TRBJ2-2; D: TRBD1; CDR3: CAICLTGTAARNTGELFF; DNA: TGTGCCATCTGTCTAACCGGGACAGCGGCCCGGAACACCGGGGAGCTGTTTTTT
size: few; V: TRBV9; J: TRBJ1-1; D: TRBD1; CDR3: CASAGGSTEAFF; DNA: TGTGCCAGCGCAGGGGGGAGCACTGAAGCTTTCTTT
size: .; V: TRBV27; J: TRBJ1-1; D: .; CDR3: CASSLERYGGAFF; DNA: TGTGCCAGCAGTTTAGAACGATACGGGGGAGCTTTCTTT
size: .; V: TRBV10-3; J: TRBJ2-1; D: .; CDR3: CAISESMELDYFNEQFF; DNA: TGTGCCATCAGTGAGTCGATGGAACTAGATTATTTCAATGAGCAGTTCTTC
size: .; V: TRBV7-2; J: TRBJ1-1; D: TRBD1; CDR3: CASSQRTGTAEAFF; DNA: TGTGCCAGCAGCCAACGGACAGGGACGGCTGAAGCTTTCTTT
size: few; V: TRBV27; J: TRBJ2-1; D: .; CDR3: CASSLSAGINEQFF; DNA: TGTGCCAGCAGTTTATCTGCAGGGATCAATGAGCAGTTCTTC
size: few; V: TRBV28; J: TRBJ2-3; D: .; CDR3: CASSPQRTTDTQYF; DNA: TGTGCCAGCAGCCCTCAGCGGACCACAGATACGCAGTATTTT
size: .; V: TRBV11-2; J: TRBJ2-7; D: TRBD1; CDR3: CASSHSNRGRDEQYF; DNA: TGTGCCAGCAGCCACAGCAACAGGGGGCGCGACGAGCAGTACTTC
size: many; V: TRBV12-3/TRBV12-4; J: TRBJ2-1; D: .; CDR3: CASSSGGSANEQFF; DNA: TGTGCCAGCAGTTCCGGCGGGTCTGCCAATGAGCAGTTCTTC
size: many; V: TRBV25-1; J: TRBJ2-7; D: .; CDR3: CASSLGGYREQYF; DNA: TGTGCCAGCAGTTTAGGAGGGTACAGGGAGCAGTACTTC
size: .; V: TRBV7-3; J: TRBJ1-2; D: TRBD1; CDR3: CASSDDRGRESNYGYTF; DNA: TGTGCCAGCAGCGACGACAGGGGGCGCGAATCTAACTATGGCTACACCTTC
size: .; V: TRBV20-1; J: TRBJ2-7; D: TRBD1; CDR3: CSASQMTGNGYEQYF; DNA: TGCAGTGCTAGCCAAATGACAGGGAATGGTTACGAGCAGTACTTC
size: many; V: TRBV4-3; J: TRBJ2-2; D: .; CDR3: CASSQDRGGPGELFF; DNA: TGCGCCAGCAGCCAAGATCGGGGAGGACCCGGGGAGCTGTTTTTT
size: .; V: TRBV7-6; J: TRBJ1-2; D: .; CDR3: CASSPRQAGGYTF; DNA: TGTGCCAGCAGCCCCCGACAGGCGGGGGGCTACACCTTC
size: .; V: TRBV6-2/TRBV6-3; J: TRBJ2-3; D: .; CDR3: CASRGDTQYF; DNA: TGTGCCAGCAGGGGAGATACGCAGTATTTT
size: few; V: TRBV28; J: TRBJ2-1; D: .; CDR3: CASRLGDWVLGSYNEQFF; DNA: TGTGCCAGCAGACTAGGAGACTGGGTTTTAGGGTCCTACAATGAGCAGTTCTTC
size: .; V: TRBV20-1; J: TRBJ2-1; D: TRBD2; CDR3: CSVSRREGNRNEQFF; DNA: TGCAGTGTAAGCAGGCGGGAGGGCAATCGAAATGAGCAGTTCTTC
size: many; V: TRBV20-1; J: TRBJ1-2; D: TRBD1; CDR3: CSAKTGGLTF; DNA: TGCAGTGCGAAAACAGGGGGCTTAACCTTC
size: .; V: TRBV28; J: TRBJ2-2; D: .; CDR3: CASSARDGTGELFF; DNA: TGTGCCAGCAGCGCCCGGGACGGCACCGGGGAGCTGTTTTTT
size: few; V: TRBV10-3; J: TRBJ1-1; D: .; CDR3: CAISAGNEAFF; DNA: TGTGCCATCAGCGCGGGGAATGAAGCTTTCTTT
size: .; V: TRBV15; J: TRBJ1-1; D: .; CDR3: CATSRDLKGLNTEAFF; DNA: TGTGCCACCAGCAGAGATTTAAAGGGATTGAACACTGAAGCTTTCTTT
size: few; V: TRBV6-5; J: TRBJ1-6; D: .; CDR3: CASSYTVLESSYNSPLHF; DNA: TGTGCCAGCAGTTACACGGTTTTAGAGAGCTCCTATAATTCACCCCTCCACTTT
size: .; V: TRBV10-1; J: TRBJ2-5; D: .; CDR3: CASSDPRSRQETQYF; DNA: TGCGCCAGCAGTGACCCCAGATCGAGGCAAGAGACCCAGTACTTC
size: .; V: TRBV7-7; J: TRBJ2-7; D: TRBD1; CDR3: CASSVAQGDYEQYF; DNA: TGTGCCAGCAGCGTAGCCCAGGGGGACTACGAGCAGTACTTC
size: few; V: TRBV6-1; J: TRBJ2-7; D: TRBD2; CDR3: CASRTPGTSNPYEQYF; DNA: TGTGCCAGCAGAACGCCCGGGACTAGCAACCCCTACGAGCAGTACTTC
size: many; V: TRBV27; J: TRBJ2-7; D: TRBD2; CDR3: CASSTPGGNEQYF; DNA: TGTGCCAGCAGTACCCCGGGGGGGAACGAGCAGTACTTC
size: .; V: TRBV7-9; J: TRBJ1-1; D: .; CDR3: CASSLVVGDTEAFF; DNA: TGTGCCAGCAGCTTGGTGGTGGGGGACACTGAAGCTTTCTTT
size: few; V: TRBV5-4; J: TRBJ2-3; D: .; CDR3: CAGVRGNTQYF; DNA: TGTGCCGGCGTTCGGGGGAATACGCAGTATTTT
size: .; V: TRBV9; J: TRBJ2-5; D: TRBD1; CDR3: CASSVGTGDVQETQYF; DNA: TGTGCCAGCAGCGTCGGGACAGGGGACGTCCAAGAGACCCAGTACTTC
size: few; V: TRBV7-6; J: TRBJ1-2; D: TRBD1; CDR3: CASMGQGMGGYTF; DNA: TGTGCCAGCATGGGACAGGGGATGGGTGGCTACACCTTC
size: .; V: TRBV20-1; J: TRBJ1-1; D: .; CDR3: CSAYVGDTEAFF; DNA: TGCAGTGCTTATGTAGGGGACACTGAAGCTTTCTTT
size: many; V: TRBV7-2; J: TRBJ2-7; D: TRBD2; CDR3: CASSFFGGSAYEQYF; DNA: TGTGCCAGCAGCTTTTTTGGCGGGAGCGCCTACGAGCAGTACTTC
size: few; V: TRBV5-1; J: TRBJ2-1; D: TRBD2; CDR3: CASSLVPAGGSYNEQFF; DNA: TGCGCCAGCAGCTTGGTACCAGCGGGAGGTTCCTACAATGAGCAGTTCTTC
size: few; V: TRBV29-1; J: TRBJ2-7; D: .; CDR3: CSVHLGVGVYEQYF; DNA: TGCAGCGTTCACTTAGGGGTAGGGGTATACGAGCAGTACTTC
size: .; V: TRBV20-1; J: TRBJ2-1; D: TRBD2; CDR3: CSASHGGRGHEQFF; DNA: TGCAGTGCTAGCCACGGCGGGAGGGGGCATGAGCAGTTCTTC
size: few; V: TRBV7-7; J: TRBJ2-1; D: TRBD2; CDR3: CASQHPGLAGVYEQFF; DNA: TGTGCTAGCCAACACCCCGGACTAGCGGGAGTTTATGAGCAGTTCTTC
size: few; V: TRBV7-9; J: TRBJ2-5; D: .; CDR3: CASSSVGETQYF; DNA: TGTGCCAGCAGCTCAGTGGGGGAGACCCAGTACTTC
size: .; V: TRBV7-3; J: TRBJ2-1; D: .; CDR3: CASSLNRGGRNEQFF; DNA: TGTGCCAGCAGCCTGAATCGTGGGGGTAGGAATGAGCAGTTCTTC
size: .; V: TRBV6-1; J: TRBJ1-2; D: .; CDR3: CASSPSLSGGYTF; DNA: TGTGCCAGCAGCCCAAGTCTAAGCGGGGGCTACACCTTC
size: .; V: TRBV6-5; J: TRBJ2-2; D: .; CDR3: CASSSLTTRELFF; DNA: TGTGCCAGCAGTTCCCTGACAACCCGGGAGCTGTTTTTT